Presented here are 2 T cell receptor beta chains from one specimen sequenced in a study of long-term antiretroviral therapy in people with HIV. Version v3.0 of the immunoSEQ assay was performed at survey level. This table comes from immunoSEQ multiplex PCR, and its TCRdb copy is limited to in-frame clones, with some not included. Here the sample spans fewer than 45,000 clones, roughly 78% being singletons. Sequenced material: unsorted PBMCs, taken 3.4 years after starting antiretroviral therapy. These TCRs come from a man aged 25-40 years with HIV.

This clone was observed a few times. The genes are TRBV18 and TRBJ1-4, with 7 bases aligning to TRBD1. The trim removed 6 bases at V and 7 bases at J, leaving 5 bases unmatched. There are 13 residues in the CDR3. Germline V gene lookup returns CDR1 KGHSH and CDR2 LQKENI. The CDR3 loop is CASSVNRGEKLFF. CDR3 nucleotides: TGTGCCAGCTCCGTTAACAGGGGTGAAAAACTGTTTTTT.

The V gene is TRBV18, the J gene TRBJ2-1; D not certain. The germline V gene has CDR1 KGHSH and CDR2 LQKENI. The CDR3 totals 14 residues. V gave up 3 bases and J gave up 7 bases, with 13 bases separating them. CDR3 sequence reads: CASSPNAALNEQFF. CDR3 coding DNA: TGTGCCAGCTCACCGAACGCGGCGCTAAATGAGCAGTTCTTC.